This T cell receptor beta chain was captured in a study of blood T cell repertoires in COVID-19. Study background: Samples representing acute and convalescent COVID-19 were sourced from the United States, Italy and Spain. Sources were T cells, B-cell-depleted T cells, or PBMCs; the material itself was cDNA or gDNA.

V trimming: 7 bases; J trimming: 7 bases; junction bases outside the gene matches: 8. The CDR3 covers 13 residues. Original handling: Estimates of nucleated cell counts were drawn from the amplification of reference gene primers. Repertoires were generated with immunoSEQ multiplex PCR, while TCRdb's copy carries only in-frame clones and drops some. V and J calls and clone size come straight from that table; D and trimming were deduced from the DNA. The sample records about 200,000 clones, roughly 85% being singletons. The clonotype was recovered from a man in his sixties with active or convalescent COVID-19. The sequencing input was peripheral blood. V usage is TRBV23-1 and J usage is TRBJ1-2; TRBD1 aligns across 8 bases. TRBV23-1 qualifies as an ORF whose function is uncertain. CDR3 sequence: CASTPDREGGYTF. The CDR3 bases are TGCGCCAGCACTCCGGACAGGGAAGGTGGCTACACCTTC.